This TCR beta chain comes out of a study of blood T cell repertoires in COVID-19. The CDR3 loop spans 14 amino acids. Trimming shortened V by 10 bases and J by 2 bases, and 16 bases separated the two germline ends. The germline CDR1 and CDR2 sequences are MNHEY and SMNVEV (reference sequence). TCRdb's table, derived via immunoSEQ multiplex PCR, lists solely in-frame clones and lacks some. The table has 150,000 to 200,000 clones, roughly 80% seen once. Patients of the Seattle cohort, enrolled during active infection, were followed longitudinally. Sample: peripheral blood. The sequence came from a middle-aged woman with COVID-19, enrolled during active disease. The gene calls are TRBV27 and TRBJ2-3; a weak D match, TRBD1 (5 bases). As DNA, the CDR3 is TGTGCCACCTCCCCGAGACAGTACACAGATACGCAGTATTTT. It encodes CATSPRQYTDTQYF.